Given below is one TCR beta chain in context. The antigen this receptor binds is unknown. Base quality data are lacking; no much larger clone is found one base away. CDR1 and CDR2 were assigned from the germline V gene as SQVTM and ANQGSEA. The CDR3 holds 12 amino acids from the cysteine to the phenylalanine. The DNA shown is the 36-base CDR3, in frame from base 1. At the junction V is shortened by 5 bases and J by 2 bases, with 10 bases in between. Libraries came from the immunoSEQ multiplex PCR assay. The multiplex PCR relied on a mix of 60 forward primers for TCR Vbeta segments and 13 reverse primers for TCR Jbeta segments. The CDR3 region of rearranged TCR beta genes was amplified from genomic DNA by a multiplex PCR assay. The amplified TCR beta libraries were sequenced on the Illumina HiSeq System as 87-base-pair reads. For the original study's pipeline: In a later analysis, tens of millions of unique TCR beta chains were counted across the approximately 640 repertoires, and some 10 million of these chains were shared by at least two donors. Raw reads were error-corrected and collapsed into unique sequences with a nearest-neighbor algorithm that merged closely related sequences to remove PCR and sequencing errors. V, D and J gene segments were assigned by aligning CDR3 sequences to IMGT reference sequences. For a sequence to be retained, a match of at least six nucleotides to both a V gene segment and a J gene segment was required. Rearrangements were called productive when the CDR3 lacked stop codons and stayed in frame with V and J; all others were non-productive. CDR3 was defined according to IMGT convention as the region running from the second conserved V-encoded cysteine to the conserved J-encoded phenylalanine. In an earlier analysis of around 640 of the donors, sequences lacking an unambiguous match to a single V gene segment were excluded. An earlier analysis of under 750 of the donors called V segments functional above 56.7% productive rearrangements and segregating when the between-donor standard deviation exceeded 5%. To diagnose cytomegalovirus status from the catalog of TCR beta chain sequences, a statistical classification framework was built. In a later analysis, TCR nucleotide sequences were compared against IMGT/GENE-DB human TR gene sequences so that V and J genes could be assigned. A later analysis assigned CDR3 sequences and most-parsimonious VDJ recombination scenarios with the TCRdist pipeline. A later analysis defined each TCR beta chain by its CDR3 amino acid sequence plus V-gene family, and excluded reads lacking a unique V-gene family. As a way to deal with suspected cross-contamination and a sequencing artifact, a later analysis dropped under 600 nucleotide sequences that were highly shared and had low generation probability. In a later analysis, a clonal expansion index for each public chain was calculated from normalized within-repertoire ranks of inferred template counts. A later analysis computed generation probabilities with a VDJ recombination model fitted to out-of-frame rearrangements, and checked the results against IGoR. In a later analysis, hypergeometric tests were used to score TCR-TCR, TCR-HLA and TCR-CMV co-occurrence, with a repertoire-size bias correction applied to TCR pairs. To estimate false discovery rates, a later analysis permuted the HLA or CMV assignments 20 times. In a later analysis, co-occurring TCRs were grouped with DBSCAN, and TCRdist sequence similarity was added when clustering was performed within HLA-allele-positive subsets. Repertoires with fewer than 30,000 or more than 120,000 public chains, plus five repertoires with anomalous nucleotide sharing, were excluded from co-occurrence clustering. TCRdb stores this immuneACCESS table with in-frame sequences only. Part of the clones is absent; in the studies checked, under half of the shortfall reflects unresolved V genes, and no reason is known for the rest. V, J and clone size were drawn from that table, and D and trimming were deduced from the DNA. The sample table records some 180,000 clones; around 75% of these occur just once. Of the sample, 2.9% falls within the top ten clones.

The cohort was made up of about 610 healthy bone marrow donors. Cohort members were all nominally healthy when sampled, although unrecorded immune exposures were likely present. The donor was CMV seronegative and belonged to the group of 352 seronegative cohort members. Every donor gave a peripheral blood sample, and the peripheral blood mononuclear cells from that sample were used for TCR beta sequencing. Genomic DNA extraction from the blood cell samples was performed with the Qiagen DNeasy Blood Extraction Kit. This sample was taken from a study of cytomegalovirus exposure and HLA in healthy donors (dated by TCRdb to the late 2010s). Study-wide context: An earlier analysis of more than 550 of the donors reported around 280 Gb of sequence data and 117 million unique TCR beta sequences obtained from about 179 million T cells. About 300 gigabases of sequencing data and 70 million to 100 million unique TCR sequences were included in an early release covering roughly 600 HLA-typed donors. Among the approximately 400 genotyped donors, 81% belonged to the genetic ancestry cluster associated with self-reported Caucasian donors. The study was designed to test whether signatures of past pathogen exposure could be identified by cataloging public T cell receptors. The T cell repertoires of roughly 660 subjects were profiled by immunosequencing and related to cytomegalovirus serostatus. A separate validation cohort of approximately 120 different subjects was used in addition to the approximately 640-subject first cohort. To predict cytomegalovirus infection status, the study combined high-throughput TCR immunosequencing, statistical association of individual TCRs with disease status, and machine learning. To study patterns of TCR occurrence, a later analysis re-analyzed previously published TCR beta repertoires from 500 to 850 donors and added high-resolution HLA genotyping. Rather than using new phenotypic data, the later analysis identified candidate immune exposures from TCR beta sequences and from how often those sequences occurred across donors. An earlier analysis of more than 450 of the donors used high-throughput TCR beta sequencing to judge whether each TCR beta V gene segment behaved as functional or pseudogenic. Donor age, sex, ethnicity and CMV serostatus were collected together with the repertoire data. A later genetic analysis took genome-wide SNP genotypes for about 55% of the 666 donors and used that subset as a discovery cohort. Every repertoire in the discovery cohort had been generated on one and the same sequencing platform. HLA typing covered class I and class II loci at four-digit resolution. Typing coverage differed by locus: A, B, C, DRB1 and DQB1 were typed in roughly 629-630 donors, DQA1 in about 550, DPA1 in some 570, and DPB1 in around 440. A handful of DR-DQ haplotypes were treated as single units for association and clustering because of strong linkage in the cohort. Among under 450 genotyped donors of the cohort, an average of around 240,000 unique TCR beta nucleotide sequences were sequenced per donor, 15% to 20% of them non-productive. Broad study findings and their caveats: CMV serostatus was the only immune exposure information available for the cohort. According to a later analysis, TCR association rates differed among HLA loci, with DRB1 alleles showing the most associated TCRs and HLA-C alleles showing the fewest. In a later analysis, several top co-occurrence clusters were reported to appear linked to parvovirus B19, influenza, CMV and Epstein-Barr virus. A later analysis found that most CMV-associated TCR beta chains appeared HLA-restricted, with HLA associations seemingly driven largely by CMV exposure. Because counts were too low, some 17 rarely observed V segments, including chromosome 9 orphons, were left out of the earlier analysis of over 550 of the donors. According to a later genetic analysis, donors in an Asian-associated ancestry cluster had fewer N-insertions in productive TCRs than the approximately 690-donor mean. A further reported finding was that TCR beta sequences accurately predicted the HLA-A and HLA-B alleles for most subjects in the first cohort. In this cohort, only TCR beta chains were sequenced, and detectable features were limited by the absence of alpha or paired-chain data. Roughly uniform sequencing depth across donors was assumed in presence/absence analyses, although this assumption may not hold. Assigning TCR associations to individual alleles was difficult when HLA alleles, especially DR and DQ, strongly co-occurred. Compared with equally common non-associated chains, HLA-associated TCR beta chains in a later analysis were more clonally expanded and had lower generation probabilities. The study listed approximately 160 TCR beta chains as associated with cytomegalovirus. Because HLA typing was missing for some donors at each locus, association tests included only the typed subset. Because the 87-base-pair reads could not distinguish some IMGT-functional V segments, including TRBV6-2 and TRBV6-3, those segments were excluded. An association between a missense DCLRE1C variant and V-gene and J-gene trimming of TCR beta chains was found in a later genetic analysis and replicated in an independent cohort. In an earlier analysis of 587 of the donors, most TCR beta V segments appeared in productive rearrangements about 90% or about 30% of the time, broadly matching IMGT annotations. A few of the identified cytomegalovirus-associated TCR beta chains were confirmed in vitro to be specific for cytomegalovirus antigens. The sequencing pipeline was judged likely to have produced a cluster of highly shared sequence variants as a technical artifact. A later analysis associated approximately 17,000 TCR beta sequences with specific HLA alleles at a false discovery rate of 0.05. Most TCR sequences were observed very rarely across donors, whereas some public TCRs were present in many individuals. The authors suggested that the approach could potentially be extended to other disease states and immunological phenotypes. Correlated functional status among segregating V segments might be attributable to linkage disequilibrium, but an unknown experimental factor could not be ruled out. The classifier was reported to diagnose cytomegalovirus status with high specificity and sensitivity in both the original and validation cohorts.

The sample was PBMCs. The sequence is built from TRBV29-1 and TRBJ2-7; a confident D gene designation cannot be given. The sequence derives from a male donor in good health and CMV-seronegative. The CDR3 in this case is CSVLSPTYEQYF. The nucleotides read TGCAGCGTTTTAAGCCCTACCTACGAGCAGTACTTC.